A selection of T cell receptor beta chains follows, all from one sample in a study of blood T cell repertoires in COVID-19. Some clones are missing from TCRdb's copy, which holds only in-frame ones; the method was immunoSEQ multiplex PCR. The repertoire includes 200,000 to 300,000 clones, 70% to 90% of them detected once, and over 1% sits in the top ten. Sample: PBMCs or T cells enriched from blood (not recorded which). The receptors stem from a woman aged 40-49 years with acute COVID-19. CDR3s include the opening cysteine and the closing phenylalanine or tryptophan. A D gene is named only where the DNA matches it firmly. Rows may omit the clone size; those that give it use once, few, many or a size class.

TGCGCCAGCAGCCGGACGGAGCGGGGGGGCAACAATGAGCAGTTCTTC CASSRTERGGNNEQFF TRBD2 few TRBJ2-1 16 TRBV4-1
TGCGCCAGCAGAAGTAGCTCCTACAATGAGCAGTTCTTC CASRSSSYNEQFF - few TRBJ2-1 13 TRBV5-1
TGTGCCAGCAGTTACACCCCCCCCGGCAGGGTAGGTGTAGATACGCAGTATTTT CASSYTPPGRVGVDTQYF - - TRBJ2-3 18 TRBV6-2/TRBV6-3
TGTGCCAGCAGTTTTGGGACATCTTTCTACACCTTC CASSFGTSFYTF - - TRBJ1-2 12 TRBV12-3/TRBV12-4
TGTGCCAGCAGTCGGACAGGGTGGTCCTATGGCTACACCTTC CASSRTGWSYGYTF TRBD1 - TRBJ1-2 14 TRBV27
TGTGCCAGCAGTTTACCTCAGCGGGAGAGCACCTACGAGCAGTACTTC CASSLPQRESTYEQYF TRBD2 - TRBJ2-7 16 TRBV28
TGTGCCAGCAGTACCCCTTCCACTTTCTATGGCTACACCTTC CASSTPSTFYGYTF - - TRBJ1-2 14 TRBV6-2/TRBV6-3
TGTGCCAGCAGCTTAGCGGGCAATCAGCCCCAGCATTTT CASSLAGNQPQHF - - TRBJ1-5 13 TRBV5-5
TGTGCTAGTGGTTCCCCCCATACAGTGAACACTGAAGCTTTCTTT CASGSPHTVNTEAFF - - TRBJ1-1 15 TRBV12-5
TGCGCCAGCAGCTCGACAGGGTCGGTCCTGACTGAAGCTTTCTTT CASSSTGSVLTEAFF TRBD1 - TRBJ1-1 15 TRBV5-1
TGTGCCAGTAGTATCCGCTCTACCTCGGGTACCCAGTACTTC CASSIRSTSGTQYF - - TRBJ2-5 14 TRBV19
TGTGCCAGCAGTCCGTCAGACAATGAGCAGTTCTTC CASSPSDNEQFF - - TRBJ2-1 12 TRBV27
TGTGCCAGCTCACCACCGTCCACAGGGGACACTGAAGCTTTCTTT CASSPPSTGDTEAFF TRBD1 once TRBJ1-1 15 TRBV18
TGTGCCAGTAGTGAGTCAGGGGCGTACGGGGAGCTGTTTTTT CASSESGAYGELFF - - TRBJ2-2 14 TRBV19
TGTGCCAGCAGCTTAATGGGGACTACTCATACGCAGTATTTT CASSLMGTTHTQYF TRBD2 - TRBJ2-3 14 TRBV7-9
TGTGCCAGCAGTTACGACATCGTCTCTGGAAACACCATATATTTT CASSYDIVSGNTIYF - few TRBJ1-3 15 TRBV6-2/TRBV6-3
TGTGCCTGGAGCCCCCCGGACAGGAAAAACACTGAAGCTTTCTTT CAWSPPDRKNTEAFF TRBD1 - TRBJ1-1 15 TRBV30
TGTGCCAGCAGCCAGTCGGCGGGGTCCTCCTACAATGAGCAGTTCTTC CASSQSAGSSYNEQFF - - TRBJ2-1 16 TRBV2
TGTGCCACCAGTGACCCTCACAGGGGGGTTGGCTACACCTTC CATSDPHRGVGYTF TRBD1 - TRBJ1-2 14 TRBV24-1
TGTGCCAGCAGCTTGGGGTCCAGGGCGGTCGGCAATGAGCAGTTCTTC CASSLGSRAVGNEQFF - - TRBJ2-1 16 TRBV5-4
TGTGCCAGCAGCCCGACAGGGCCACGGGAGACCCAGTACTTC CASSPTGPRETQYF TRBD1 few TRBJ2-5 14 TRBV7-2
TGTGCCAGCAGCTTATCGGGGTTAGCGGGGAACACCGGGGAGCTGTTTTTT CASSLSGLAGNTGELFF TRBD2 - TRBJ2-2 17 TRBV13
TGCAGTGCTAGTCCTAGCGGGAGAACAATAGAGACCCAGTACTTC CSASPSGRTIETQYF TRBD2 - TRBJ2-5 15 TRBV20-1
TGTGCCATCAGTGACGAGACAGTCTACTACGAGCAGTACTTC CAISDETVYYEQYF - - TRBJ2-7 14 TRBV10-3
TGTGCCAGCAGGGAAGGGACAGGGGCCATCAATCAGCCCCAGCATTTT CASREGTGAINQPQHF TRBD1 few TRBJ1-5 16 TRBV6-1
TGTGCTAGTGGTTTGGTTCCCGGGACAGGGGAGAATCAGCCCCAGCATTTT CASGLVPGTGENQPQHF TRBD1 many TRBJ1-5 17 TRBV12-5
TGTGCCAGCAGCTTAGGCGGGAATGAGCAGTTCTTC CASSLGGNEQFF - - TRBJ2-1 12 TRBV3-1/TRBV3-2
TGTGCCAGCAGCCCATGGGGGACAAACGGACTAGCGGGAGCCGATGAGCAGTTCTTC CASSPWGTNGLAGADEQFF TRBD2 - TRBJ2-1 19 TRBV7-3
TGCGCCAGCAGCTTGGGACAGACGAACACTGAAGCTTTCTTT CASSLGQTNTEAFF - - TRBJ1-1 14 TRBV5-1
TGTGCCAGCAGCCTACTAGCGGGAGGTTACAATGAGCAGTTCTTC CASSLLAGGYNEQFF TRBD2 - TRBJ2-1 15 TRBV6-5
TGCGCCAGCAGCCAAGATCGGGACTTATTTTACACTGAAGCTTTCTTT CASSQDRDLFYTEAFF - - TRBJ1-1 16 TRBV4-1
TGTGCCAGTAGTTCCTTAGCGGGAGGCTACAATGAGCAGTTCTTC CASSSLAGGYNEQFF TRBD2 few TRBJ2-1 15 TRBV19
TGTGCCAGCAAGGGCAGGGGAGAAGGGACTGAAGCTTTCTTT CASKGRGEGTEAFF - once TRBJ1-1 14 TRBV6-5
TGCGCCAGCAGCCAACAGCGCGGGGATGGCTACACCTTC CASSQQRGDGYTF - - TRBJ1-2 13 TRBV4-1
TGTGCCAGCAGCTTAGAAGTATTATGGGCTAGCGGGAGTCTCGGTGAGCAGTTCTTC CASSLEVLWASGSLGEQFF TRBD2 - TRBJ2-1 19 TRBV7-9
TGTGCCAGCAGCTCGGGACAGAAAGAGACCCAGTACTTC CASSSGQKETQYF TRBD1 - TRBJ2-5 13 TRBV3-1/TRBV3-2
TGTGCCAGCAGATCCGGGACAGGGGCTGATGGCTACACCTTC CASRSGTGADGYTF TRBD1 - TRBJ1-2 14 TRBV28
TGTGCCAGCAGTGCCCACATCGAGCCCCAGCATTTT CASSAHIEPQHF - - TRBJ1-5 12 TRBV12-3/TRBV12-4